This T cell receptor beta chain derives from a study of T cells in Graves' hyperthyroidism and ophthalmopathy. Fresh peripheral blood, approximately 10 ml, was the source of the PBMCs. RNA transcripts yielded amplified TCR beta CDR3 regions. HTBI primers were employed in a first-round RT-PCR of the TCR CDR3. TCRdb fed the multiplex PCR reads into MiXCR, producing one record per CDR3 protein. The sample has a few hundred thousand distinct CDR3 sequences; roughly 14% are singletons. Germline lookup yields CDR1 SGHRS and CDR2 YFSETQ. The CDR3 contains 15 residues. This receptor was obtained from a woman between 25 and 40 years old with Graves' hyperthyroidism. The genes are TRBV5-1 and TRBJ2-1; TRBD2 might be the D (5 bases). Matching the DNA end better, TRBJ2-7 makes the J call doubtful. Sequencing was done on a sample of blood. CDR3 nucleotide sequence: TGCGCCAGCCGACCTCTAGGGAGCTCCTACAATGAGCAGTACTTC. This gives the protein CASRPLGSSYNEQYF.